This TCR beta chain originates from a study of OX40 agonist ivuxolimab in advanced cancers. Study-wide background: Patients assigned to dose escalation were diagnosed with hepatocellular carcinoma, melanoma, renal cell or head and neck cancer. Eligibility admitted prior anti-PD-1, anti-PD-L1 or anti-CTLA-4 therapy; roughly 39% had some. Patients were around 83% male with ages about 20 to 79, mean 60.

Comment on this clone: Its antigen is not known.

V gave up 2 bases and J gave up 7 bases, with 9 bases separating them. Germline V gene data show CDR1 as MDHEN and CDR2 as SYDVKM. This CDR3 comprises 13 residues. Clones were sequenced by immunoSEQ multiplex PCR, and TCRdb holds only the in-frame ones, with some missing. The repertoire consists of 60,000 to 65,000 clones, with 85% to 90% occurring once and the leading ten covering 9.5% to 15%. Points from the study as a whole: Researchers did not determine the expanded peripheral T cells' antigen specificity.

The chain carries TRBV28 and TRBJ2-1, with no clear D. This TCR came from an adult with an advanced solid tumor such as melanoma, head and neck, liver or kidney cancer. Sequenced here: CD4+ or CD8+ T cells sorted from blood, sampled in a trial of the OX40 agonist ivuxolimab. The CDR3 loop reads CASSLTPENEQFF. CDR3 DNA sequence: TGTGCCAGCAGTTTAACCCCCGAAAATGAGCAGTTCTTC.